This T cell receptor beta chain was recovered during a study of T cell responses to AZD1222 COVID-19 vaccine. General observations from the study: Spike was spanned by vaccine-associated CD4 TCRs, with dominance at 160-218 and 743-854. At baseline, seropositivity was found in only a handful of AZD1222 recipients. Spike-specific TCR breadth and depth both grew after two AZD1222 doses. Most donors were white British, females outnumbered males, and clonal diversity was possibly underestimated.

The protocol was immunoSEQ multiplex PCR, while the TCRdb copy is restricted to in-frame clones and leaves out a portion. The data contain 100,000 or so clones, 70% to 90% of them seen just once; the ten biggest clones take up roughly 2.5%. About this clone: Its antigen is not known.

The CDR3 has 15 amino acids. Germline-derived CDR1 and CDR2 are SEHNR and FQNEAQ (reference sequence). V was pared by 6 bases and J by 0 bases, with 14 bases between. The chain employs TRBV7-9 and TRBJ1-1; a possible D gene is TRBD1 (6 bases). The starting material was peripheral blood, obtained on day 0 of AZD1222 vaccination. The TCR was taken from an adult in good health. As DNA, the CDR3 is TGTGCCAGCAGGAACAAGGACAGACTGAACACTGAAGCTTTCTTT. This gives the protein CASRNKDRLNTEAFF.